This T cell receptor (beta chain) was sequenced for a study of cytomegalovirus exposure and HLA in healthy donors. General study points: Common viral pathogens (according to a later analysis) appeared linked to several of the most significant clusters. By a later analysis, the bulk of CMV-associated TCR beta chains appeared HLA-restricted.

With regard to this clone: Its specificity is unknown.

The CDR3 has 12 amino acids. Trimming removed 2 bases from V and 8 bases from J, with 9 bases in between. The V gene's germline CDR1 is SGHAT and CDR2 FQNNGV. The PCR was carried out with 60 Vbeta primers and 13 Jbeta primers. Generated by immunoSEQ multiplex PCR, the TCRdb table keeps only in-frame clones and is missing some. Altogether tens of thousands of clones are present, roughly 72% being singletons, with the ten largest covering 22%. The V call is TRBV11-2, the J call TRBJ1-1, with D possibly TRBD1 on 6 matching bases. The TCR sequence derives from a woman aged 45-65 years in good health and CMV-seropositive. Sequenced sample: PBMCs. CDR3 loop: CASSLPGEEAFF. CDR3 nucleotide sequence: TGTGCCAGCAGCTTACCAGGGGAAGAAGCTTTCTTT.